This TCR beta chain emerged from a study of graft-versus-host responses after intestinal transplantation. As for the study in general: The study gave all recipients anti-thymocyte globulin induction, then tacrolimus and steroids for 2 to 3 years. Study-level findings and limits: GvH clonotypes were identified within recipient marrow, with a subset emerging first in ileum or blood. Allografts from individuals with graft-donor T cell macrochimerism displayed high graft-versus-host to host-versus-graft clonal ratios. HvG clone declines early post-transplant were associated with peak circulating GvH levels.

TCRdb's copy holds only in-frame clones and misses some; the assay was immunoSEQ multiplex PCR. The sample lists just over 85,000 clones; 85% to 95% were seen once. This CDR3 has 15 amino acids. Germline CDR1 is LGHNA and CDR2 is YNFKEQ. Comment on this clone: Its antigen is unknown.

The chain links TRBV4-2 to TRBJ2-5; D not certain. The J call is doubtful: the DNA matches TRBJ2-7 better. The source was unstimulated CD8+ T cells sorted from spleen or lymph node cells, collected before transplant. This receptor was obtained from a human donor who was the organ donor for an intestinal transplant. The CDR3 spells CASSQEVLSSYEQYF. CDR3 in DNA: TGTGCCAGCAGCCAAGAAGTCCTATCCTCCTACGAGCAGTACTTC.